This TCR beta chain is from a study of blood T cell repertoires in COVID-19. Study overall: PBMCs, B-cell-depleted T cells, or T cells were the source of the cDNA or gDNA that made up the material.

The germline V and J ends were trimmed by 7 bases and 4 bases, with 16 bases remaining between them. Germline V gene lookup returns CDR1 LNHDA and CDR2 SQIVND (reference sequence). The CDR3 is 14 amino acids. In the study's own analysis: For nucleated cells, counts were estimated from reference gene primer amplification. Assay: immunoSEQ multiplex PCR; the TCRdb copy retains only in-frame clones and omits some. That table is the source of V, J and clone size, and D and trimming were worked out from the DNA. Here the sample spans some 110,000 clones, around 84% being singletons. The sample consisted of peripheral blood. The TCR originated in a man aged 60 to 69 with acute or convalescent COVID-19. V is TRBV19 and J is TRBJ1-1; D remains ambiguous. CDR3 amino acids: CASTLQAVGTEAFF. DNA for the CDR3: TGTGCCAGTACCCTCCAGGCTGTAGGCACTGAAGCTTTCTTT.